This T cell receptor beta chain was recovered during a study of blood T cells in healthy people across ages. Germline-derived CDR1 and CDR2 are SNHLY and FYNNEI. This CDR3 is 14 amino acids long. Only a few counts were recorded for this clonotype. Primed by a sample-barcoded 5' primer and a J-beta primer mix, a second PCR proceeded for 7 to 11 cycles. TCRdb analysed the 5' RACE reads with MiXCR anew, one entry per CDR3 protein. This table holds 600,000 or so distinct CDR3 sequences, roughly 21% found once. The clonotype comes from a man in his 70s in good health. The sequenced sample was blood. V gene TRBV2 combines with J gene TRBJ2-5, with 8 bases aligning to TRBD2. The DNA end lines up better with TRBJ2-1; the J call may be wrong. CDR3 in amino acids: CASSPTSVYNEQFF. The DNA of the CDR3 is TGTGCCAGCAGCCCGACTAGCGTGTACAATGAGCAGTTCTTC.